This TCR beta chain was captured in a study of CD8 T cells in Susac syndrome. The germline V gene has CDR1 LGHDT and CDR2 YNNKEL (reference sequence). CDR3 length: 14 amino acids. Random hexamers were used to reverse transcribe an amount of roughly 0.45 to 1 ug RNA. TCRdb itself ran the immunoSEQ multiplex PCR reads through MiXCR, one entry per CDR3 protein. The sample contains fewer than 80,000 distinct CDR3 sequences, over 90% of which appear only once. As regards this clonotype: The junction differs from germline at one of its ends, possibly a read error.

The TCR was taken from a human donor in good health. V is TRBV3-1 and J is TRBJ2-7; D may match TRBD1 or TRBD2 (7 bases each). Sequencing was performed on CD8+ T cells from PBMCs. CDR3 protein: CASTYQGGSYEHYF. The CDR3 nucleotides read TGTGCCAGCACCTACCAGGGGGGGTCCTACGAGCATTACTTC.